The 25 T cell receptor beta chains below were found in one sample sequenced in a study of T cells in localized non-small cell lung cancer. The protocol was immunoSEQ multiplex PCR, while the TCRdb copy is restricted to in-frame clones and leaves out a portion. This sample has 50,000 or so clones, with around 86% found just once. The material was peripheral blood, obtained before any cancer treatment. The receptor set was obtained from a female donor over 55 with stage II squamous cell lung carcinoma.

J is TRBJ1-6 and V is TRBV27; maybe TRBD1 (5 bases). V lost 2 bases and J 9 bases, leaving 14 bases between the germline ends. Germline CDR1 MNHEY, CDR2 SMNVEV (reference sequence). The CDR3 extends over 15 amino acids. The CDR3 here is CASSLGSGRGSPLHF. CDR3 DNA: TGTGCCAGCAGTTTAGGGTCAGGGAGGGGTTCACCCCTCCACTTT.

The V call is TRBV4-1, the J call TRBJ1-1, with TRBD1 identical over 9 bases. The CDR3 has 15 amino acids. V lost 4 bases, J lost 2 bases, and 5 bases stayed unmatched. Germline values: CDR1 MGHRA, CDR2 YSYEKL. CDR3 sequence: CASSLGDRDNTEAFF. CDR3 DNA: TGCGCCAGCAGCCTCGGGGACAGGGACAACACTGAAGCTTTCTTT.

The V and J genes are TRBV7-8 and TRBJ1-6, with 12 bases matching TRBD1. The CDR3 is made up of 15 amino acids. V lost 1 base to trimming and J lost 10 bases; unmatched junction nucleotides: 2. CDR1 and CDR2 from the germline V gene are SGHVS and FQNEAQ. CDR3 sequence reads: CASSLGGTGGSPLHF. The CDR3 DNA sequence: TGTGCCAGCAGCTTAGGTGGGACAGGGGGCTCACCCCTCCACTTT.

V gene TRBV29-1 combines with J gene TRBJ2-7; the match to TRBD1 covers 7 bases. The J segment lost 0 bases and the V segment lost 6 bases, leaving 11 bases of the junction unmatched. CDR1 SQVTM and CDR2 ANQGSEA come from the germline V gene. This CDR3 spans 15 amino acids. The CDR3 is CSVPPPTGSSYEQYF. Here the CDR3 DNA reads TGCAGCGTCCCCCCCCCGACAGGGAGCTCCTACGAGCAGTACTTC.

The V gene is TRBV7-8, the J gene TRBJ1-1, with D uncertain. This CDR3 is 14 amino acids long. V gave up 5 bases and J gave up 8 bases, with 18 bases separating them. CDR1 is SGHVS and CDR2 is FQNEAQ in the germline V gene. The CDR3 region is CASSPPTREREAFF. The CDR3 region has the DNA TGTGCCAGCAGCCCTCCGACAAGGGAACGAGAAGCTTTCTTT.

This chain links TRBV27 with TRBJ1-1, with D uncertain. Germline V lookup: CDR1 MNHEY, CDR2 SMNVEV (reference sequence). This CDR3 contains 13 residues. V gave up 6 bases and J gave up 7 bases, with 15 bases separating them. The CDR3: CASSSWLAGEAFF. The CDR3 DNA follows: TGTGCCAGCAGCTCTTGGTTGGCGGGTGAAGCTTTCTTT.

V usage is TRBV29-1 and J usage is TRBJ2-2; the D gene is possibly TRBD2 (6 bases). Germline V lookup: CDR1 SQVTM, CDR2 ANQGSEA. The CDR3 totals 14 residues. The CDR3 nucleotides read TGCAGTGGATCAATCGGGGAGGCCACCGGGGAGCTGTTTTTT. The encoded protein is CSGSIGEATGELFF.

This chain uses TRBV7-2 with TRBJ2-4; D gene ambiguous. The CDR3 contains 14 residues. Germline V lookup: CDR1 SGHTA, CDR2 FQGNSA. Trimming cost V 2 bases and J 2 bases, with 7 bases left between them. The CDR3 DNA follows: TGTGCCAGCAGCTTAAACCCCTCCAAAAACATTCAGTACTTC. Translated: CASSLNPSKNIQYF.

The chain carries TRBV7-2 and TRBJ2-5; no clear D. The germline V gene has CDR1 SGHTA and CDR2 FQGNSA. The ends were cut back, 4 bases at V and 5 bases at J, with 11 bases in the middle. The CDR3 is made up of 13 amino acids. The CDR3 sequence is CASSSSRVETQYF. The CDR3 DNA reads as TGTGCCAGCAGCTCAAGCCGGGTGGAGACCCAGTACTTC. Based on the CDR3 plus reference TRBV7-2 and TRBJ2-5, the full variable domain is GAGVSQSPSNKVTEKGKDVELRCDPISGHTALYWYRQSLGQGLEFLIYFQGNSAPDKSGLPSDRFSAERTGGSVSTLTIQRTQQEDSAVYLCASSSSRVETQYFGPGTRLLVL.

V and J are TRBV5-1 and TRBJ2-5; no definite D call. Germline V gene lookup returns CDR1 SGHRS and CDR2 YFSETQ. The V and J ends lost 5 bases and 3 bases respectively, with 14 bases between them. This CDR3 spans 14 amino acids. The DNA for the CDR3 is TGCGCCAGCAGTACCCTTTCAGGTGAAGAGACCCAGTACTTC. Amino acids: CASSTLSGEETQYF. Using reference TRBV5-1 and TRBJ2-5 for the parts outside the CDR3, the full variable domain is KAGVTQTPRYLIKTRGQQVTLSCSPISGHRSVSWYQQTPGQGLQFLFEYFSETQRNKGNFPGRFSGRQFSNSRSEMNVSTLELGDSALYLCASSTLSGEETQYFGPGTRLLVL.

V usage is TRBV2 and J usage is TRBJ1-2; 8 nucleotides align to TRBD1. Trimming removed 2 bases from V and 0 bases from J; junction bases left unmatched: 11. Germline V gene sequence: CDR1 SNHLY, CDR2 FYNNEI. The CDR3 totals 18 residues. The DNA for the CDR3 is TGTGCCAGCAGTGAAACAGGGCAGGGGGCTGGCTCTAACTATGGCTACACCTTC. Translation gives CASSETGQGAGSNYGYTF.

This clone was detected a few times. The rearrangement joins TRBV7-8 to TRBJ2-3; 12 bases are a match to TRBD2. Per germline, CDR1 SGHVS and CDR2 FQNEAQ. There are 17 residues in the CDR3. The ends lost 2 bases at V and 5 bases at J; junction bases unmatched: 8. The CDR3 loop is CASSLRLAGGPRDTQYF. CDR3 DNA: TGTGCCAGCAGCTTAAGGCTAGCGGGGGGGCCAAGAGATACGCAGTATTTT. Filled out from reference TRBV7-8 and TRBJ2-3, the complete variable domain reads GAGVSQSPRYKVAKRGQDVALRCDPISGHVSLFWYQQALGQGPEFLTYFQNEAQLDKSGLPSDRFFAERPEGSVSTLKIQRTQQEDSAVYLCASSLRLAGGPRDTQYFGPGTRLTVL.

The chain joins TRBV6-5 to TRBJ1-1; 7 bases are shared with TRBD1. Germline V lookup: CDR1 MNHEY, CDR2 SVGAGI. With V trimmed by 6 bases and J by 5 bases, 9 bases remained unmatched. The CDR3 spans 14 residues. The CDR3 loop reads CASREFRGYTEAFF. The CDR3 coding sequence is TGTGCCAGCAGAGAGTTCAGGGGGTATACTGAAGCTTTCTTT.

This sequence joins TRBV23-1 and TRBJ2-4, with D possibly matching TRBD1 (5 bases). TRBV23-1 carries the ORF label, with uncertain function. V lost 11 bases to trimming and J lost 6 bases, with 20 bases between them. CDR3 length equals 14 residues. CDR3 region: CAGSQGGFGNIQYF. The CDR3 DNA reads TGCGCCGGGTCGCAGGGTGGTTTCGGAAACATTCAGTACTTC.

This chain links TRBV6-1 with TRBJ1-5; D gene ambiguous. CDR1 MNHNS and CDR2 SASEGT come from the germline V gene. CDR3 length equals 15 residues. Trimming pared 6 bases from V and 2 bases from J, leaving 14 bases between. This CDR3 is CASRLGGLGNQPQHF. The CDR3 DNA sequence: TGTGCCAGCAGGCTGGGAGGGTTGGGCAATCAGCCCCAGCATTTT.

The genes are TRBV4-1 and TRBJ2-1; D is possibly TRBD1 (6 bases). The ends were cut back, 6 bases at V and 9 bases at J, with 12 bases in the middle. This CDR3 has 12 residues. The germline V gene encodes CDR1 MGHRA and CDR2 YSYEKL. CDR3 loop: CASSLGGIEQFF. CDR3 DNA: TGCGCCAGCAGTCTAGGGGGAATTGAGCAGTTCTTC.

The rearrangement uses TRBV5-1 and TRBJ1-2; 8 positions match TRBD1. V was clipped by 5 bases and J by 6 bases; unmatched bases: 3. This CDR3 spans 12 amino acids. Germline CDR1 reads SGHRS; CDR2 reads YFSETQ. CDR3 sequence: CASRWDRNGYTF. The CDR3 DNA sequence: TGCGCCAGCAGATGGGACAGGAATGGCTACACCTTC.

CDR3 loop: CASSSRGSGNTIYF. In DNA form, the CDR3 reads TGTGCCAGCAGCTCGAGGGGCTCTGGAAACACCATATATTTT. The genes are TRBV7-8 and TRBJ1-3; perhaps TRBD1 as D (5 bases). Germline values: CDR1 SGHVS, CDR2 FQNEAQ. V was trimmed by 4 bases and J by 0 bases, leaving 7 bases between them. The CDR3 runs to 14 residues.

CDR3 protein: CSVATTQNEKLFF. CDR3 bases: TGCAGCGTTGCAACAACTCAGAATGAAAAACTGTTTTTT. The V and J genes are TRBV29-1 and TRBJ1-4; D remains unclear. CDR1 is SQVTM and CDR2 is ANQGSEA in the germline V gene. Trimming shortened V by 4 bases and J by 5 bases, and 11 bases separated the two germline ends. CDR3 length: 13 amino acids.

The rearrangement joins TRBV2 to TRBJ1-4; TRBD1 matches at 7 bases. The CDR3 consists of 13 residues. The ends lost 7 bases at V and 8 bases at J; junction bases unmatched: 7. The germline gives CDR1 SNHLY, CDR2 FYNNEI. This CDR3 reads CASNDREGEKLFF. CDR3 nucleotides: TGTGCCAGCAATGACAGGGAGGGCGAAAAACTGTTTTTT.

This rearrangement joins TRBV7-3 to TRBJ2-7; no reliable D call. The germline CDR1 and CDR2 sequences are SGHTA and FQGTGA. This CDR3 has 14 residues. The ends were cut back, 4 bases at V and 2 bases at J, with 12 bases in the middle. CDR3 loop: CASSSFHGAYEQYF. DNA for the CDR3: TGTGCCAGCAGCTCTTTTCACGGAGCCTACGAGCAGTACTTC.

The CDR3 protein is CAWSDLRGRGYGYTF. CDR3 sequence (DNA): TGTGCCTGGAGTGATTTGAGAGGACGGGGCTATGGCTACACCTTC. The gene calls are TRBV30 and TRBJ1-2; D unclear. V lost 1 base and J 4 bases, leaving 16 bases between the germline ends. CDR1 is GTSNPN and CDR2 is SVGIG in the germline V gene (reference sequence). The CDR3 is made up of 15 amino acids.

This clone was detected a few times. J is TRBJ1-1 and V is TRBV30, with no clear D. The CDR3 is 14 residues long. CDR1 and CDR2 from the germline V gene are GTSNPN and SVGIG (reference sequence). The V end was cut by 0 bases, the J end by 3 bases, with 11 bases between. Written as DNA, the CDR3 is TGTGCCTGGAGTGTAACGGGAGGCGACACTGAAGCTTTCTTT. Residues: CAWSVTGGDTEAFF.

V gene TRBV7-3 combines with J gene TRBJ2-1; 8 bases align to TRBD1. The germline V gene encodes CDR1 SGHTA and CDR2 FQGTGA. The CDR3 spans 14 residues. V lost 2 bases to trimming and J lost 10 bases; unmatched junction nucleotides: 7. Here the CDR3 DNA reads TGTGCCAGCAGCTTAGATAACAGGGGGAGAGAGCAGTTCTTC. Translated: CASSLDNRGREQFF.

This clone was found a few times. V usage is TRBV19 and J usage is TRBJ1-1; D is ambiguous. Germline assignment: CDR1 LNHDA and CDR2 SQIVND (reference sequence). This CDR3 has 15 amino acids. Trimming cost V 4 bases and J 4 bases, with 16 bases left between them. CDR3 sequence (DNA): TGTGCCAGTAGTACAGATTTTCGGCGGGGCACTGAAGCTTTCTTT. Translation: CASSTDFRRGTEAFF.